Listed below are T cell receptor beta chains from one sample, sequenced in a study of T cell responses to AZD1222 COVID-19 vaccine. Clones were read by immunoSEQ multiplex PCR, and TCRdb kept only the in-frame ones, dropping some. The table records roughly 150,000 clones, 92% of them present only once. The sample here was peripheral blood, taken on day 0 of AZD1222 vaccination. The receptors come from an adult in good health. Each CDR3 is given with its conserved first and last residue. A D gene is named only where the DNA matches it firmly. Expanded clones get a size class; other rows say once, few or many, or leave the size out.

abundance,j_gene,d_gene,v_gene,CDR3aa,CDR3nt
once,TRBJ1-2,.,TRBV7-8,CASSLDVAGEGYTF,TGTGCCAGCAGCTTAGATGTCGCGGGGGAGGGCTACACCTTC
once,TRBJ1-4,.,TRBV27,CASSSTRGLPPNEKLFF,TGTGCCAGCAGTTCTACCCGGGGCCTTCCACCTAATGAAAAACTGTTTTTT
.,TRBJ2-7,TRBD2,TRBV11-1,CASSSPPGGYYEQYF,TGTGCCAGCAGCTCACCGCCGGGAGGGTACTACGAGCAGTACTTC
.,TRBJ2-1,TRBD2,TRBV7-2,CASSPPGLMYNEQFF,TGTGCCAGCAGCCCACCGGGACTAATGTACAATGAGCAGTTCTTC
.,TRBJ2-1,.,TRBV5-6,CASSSRGKGWDSYNEQFF,TGTGCCAGCAGCTCTCGCGGGAAGGGGTGGGACTCCTACAATGAGCAGTTCTTC
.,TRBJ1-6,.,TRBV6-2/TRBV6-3,CASSPRGPSSNSPLHF,TGTGCCAGCAGTCCCCGGGGACCGTCGAGTAATTCACCCCTCCACTTT
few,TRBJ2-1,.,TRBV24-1,CATSGGAWNEQFF,TGTGCCACCAGTGGGGGGGCGTGGAATGAGCAGTTCTTC
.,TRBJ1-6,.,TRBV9,CASSEGGNNSPLHF,TGTGCCAGCAGCGAAGGGGGGAATAATTCACCCCTCCACTTT
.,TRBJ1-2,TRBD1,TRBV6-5,CASSYSGTGHTF,TGTGCCAGCAGTTACTCGGGGACAGGCCACACCTTC
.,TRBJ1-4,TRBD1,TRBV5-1,CASSPKGGPNEKLFF,TGCGCCAGCAGCCCTAAAGGGGGCCCTAATGAAAAACTGTTTTTT
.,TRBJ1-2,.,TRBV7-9,CASSPSREPVLYGYTF,TGTGCCAGCAGCCCCAGCCGGGAGCCCGTCCTATATGGCTACACCTTC